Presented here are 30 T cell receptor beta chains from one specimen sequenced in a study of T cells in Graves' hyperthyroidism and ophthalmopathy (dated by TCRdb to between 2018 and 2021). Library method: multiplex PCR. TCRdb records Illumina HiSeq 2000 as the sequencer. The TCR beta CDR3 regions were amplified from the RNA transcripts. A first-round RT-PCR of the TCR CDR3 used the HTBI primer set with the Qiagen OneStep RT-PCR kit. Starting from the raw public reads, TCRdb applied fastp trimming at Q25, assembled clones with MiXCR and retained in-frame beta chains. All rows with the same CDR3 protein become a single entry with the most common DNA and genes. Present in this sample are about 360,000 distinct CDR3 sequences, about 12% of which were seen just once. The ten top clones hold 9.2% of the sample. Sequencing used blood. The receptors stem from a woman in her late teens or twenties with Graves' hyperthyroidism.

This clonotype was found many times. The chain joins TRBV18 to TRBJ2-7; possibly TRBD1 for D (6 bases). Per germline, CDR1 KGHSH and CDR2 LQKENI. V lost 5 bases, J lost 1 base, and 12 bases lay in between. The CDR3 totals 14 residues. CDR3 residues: CASSLDSHSYEQYF. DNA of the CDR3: TGTGCCAGCTCATTGGACAGTCATTCCTACGAGCAGTACTTC.

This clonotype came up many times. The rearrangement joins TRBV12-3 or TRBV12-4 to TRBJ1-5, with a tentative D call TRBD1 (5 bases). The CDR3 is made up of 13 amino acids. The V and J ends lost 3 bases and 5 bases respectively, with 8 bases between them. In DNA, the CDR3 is TGTGCCAGCAGTTTCGGGACCGATCAGCCCCAGCATTTT. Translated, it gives CASSFGTDQPQHF.

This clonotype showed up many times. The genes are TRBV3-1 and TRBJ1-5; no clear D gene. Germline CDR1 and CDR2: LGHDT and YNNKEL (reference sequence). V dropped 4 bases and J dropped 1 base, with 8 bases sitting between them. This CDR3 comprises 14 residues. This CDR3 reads CASSRMGSNQPQHF. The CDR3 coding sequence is TGTGCCAGCAGCCGTATGGGGAGCAATCAGCCCCAGCATTTT.

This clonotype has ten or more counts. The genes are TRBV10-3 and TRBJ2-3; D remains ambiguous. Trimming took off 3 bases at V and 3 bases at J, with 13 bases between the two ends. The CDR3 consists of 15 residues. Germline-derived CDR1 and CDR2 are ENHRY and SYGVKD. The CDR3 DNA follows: TGTGCCATCAGTGATTCCGGGCCGGGTACAGATACGCAGTATTTT. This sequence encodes CAISDSGPGTDTQYF.

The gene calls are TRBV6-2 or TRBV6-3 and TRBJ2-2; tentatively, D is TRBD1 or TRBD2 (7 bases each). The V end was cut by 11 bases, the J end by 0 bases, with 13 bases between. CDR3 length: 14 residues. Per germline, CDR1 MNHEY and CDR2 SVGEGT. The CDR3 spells CAGAGQSNTGELFF. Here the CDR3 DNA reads TGTGCCGGAGCGGGACAGTCGAACACCGGGGAGCTGTTTTTT.

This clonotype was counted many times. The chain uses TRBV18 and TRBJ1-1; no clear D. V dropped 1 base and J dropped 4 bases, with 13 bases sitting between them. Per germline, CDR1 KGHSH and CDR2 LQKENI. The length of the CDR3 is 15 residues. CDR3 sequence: CASSPQGGIGTEAFF. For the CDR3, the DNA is TGTGCCAGCTCACCACAGGGAGGTATTGGCACTGAAGCTTTCTTT.

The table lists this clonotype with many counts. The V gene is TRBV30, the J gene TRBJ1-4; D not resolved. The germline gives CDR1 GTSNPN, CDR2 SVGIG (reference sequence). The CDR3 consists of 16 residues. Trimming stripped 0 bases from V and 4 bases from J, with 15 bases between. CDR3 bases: TGTGCCTGGAGTGTACCCGATCAAAGGATTAATGAAAAACTGTTTTTT. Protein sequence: CAWSVPDQRINEKLFF.

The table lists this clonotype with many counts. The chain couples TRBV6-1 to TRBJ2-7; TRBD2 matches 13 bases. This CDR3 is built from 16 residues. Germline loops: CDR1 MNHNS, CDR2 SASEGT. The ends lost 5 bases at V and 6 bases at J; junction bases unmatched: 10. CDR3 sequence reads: CASSNPGLAGFGEQYF. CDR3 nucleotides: TGTGCCAGCAGTAACCCGGGACTAGCGGGGTTCGGCGAGCAGTACTTC.

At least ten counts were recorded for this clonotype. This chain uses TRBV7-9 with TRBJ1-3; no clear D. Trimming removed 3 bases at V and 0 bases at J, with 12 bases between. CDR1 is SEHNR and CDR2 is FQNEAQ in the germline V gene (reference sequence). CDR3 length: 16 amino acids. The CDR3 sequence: CASSFTVLNSGNTIYF. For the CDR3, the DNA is TGTGCCAGCAGCTTCACAGTCCTTAACTCTGGAAACACCATATATTTT.

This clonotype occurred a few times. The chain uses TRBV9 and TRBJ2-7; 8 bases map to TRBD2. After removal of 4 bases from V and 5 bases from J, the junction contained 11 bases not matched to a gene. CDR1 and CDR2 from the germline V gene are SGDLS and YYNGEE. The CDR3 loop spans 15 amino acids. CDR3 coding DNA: TGTGCCAGCAGCCTAGGCGGGGGGCCGGGAAACGAGCAGTACTTC. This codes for CASSLGGGPGNEQYF.

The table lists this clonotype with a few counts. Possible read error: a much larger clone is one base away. CDR3: CASSPSGDGCTF. CDR3 nucleotide sequence: TGTGCCAGCTCACCGTCGGGTGATGGCTGCACCTTC. This rearrangement joins TRBV18 to TRBJ1-2; no clear D gene. This CDR3 has 12 residues. Germline V gives CDR1 KGHSH, CDR2 LQKENI.

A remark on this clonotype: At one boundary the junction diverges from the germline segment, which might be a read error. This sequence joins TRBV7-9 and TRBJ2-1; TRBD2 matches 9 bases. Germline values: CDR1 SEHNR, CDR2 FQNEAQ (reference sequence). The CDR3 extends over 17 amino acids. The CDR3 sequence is CPSLGLAGSPSYNEQFF. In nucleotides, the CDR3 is TGTCCCAGCCTCGGGCTAGCGGGGTCCCCCTCCTACAATGAGCAGTTCTTC.

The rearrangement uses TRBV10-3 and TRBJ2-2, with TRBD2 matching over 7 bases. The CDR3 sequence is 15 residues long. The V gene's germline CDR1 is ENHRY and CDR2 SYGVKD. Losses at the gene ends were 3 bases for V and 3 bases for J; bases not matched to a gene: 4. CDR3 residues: CAISDPAGHTGELFF. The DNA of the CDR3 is TGTGCCATCAGTGACCCAGCGGGACACACCGGGGAGCTGTTTTTT.

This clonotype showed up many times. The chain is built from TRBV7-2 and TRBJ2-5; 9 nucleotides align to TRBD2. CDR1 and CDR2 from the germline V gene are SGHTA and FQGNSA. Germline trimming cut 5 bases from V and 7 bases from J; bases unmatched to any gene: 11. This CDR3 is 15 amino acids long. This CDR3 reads CASSPVASGTRTQYF. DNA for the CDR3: TGTGCCAGCAGCCCAGTGGCTAGCGGGACCCGGACCCAGTACTTC.

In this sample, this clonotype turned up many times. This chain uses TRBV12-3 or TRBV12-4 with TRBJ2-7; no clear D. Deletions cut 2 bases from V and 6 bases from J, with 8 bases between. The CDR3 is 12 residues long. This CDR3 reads CASSLPLAEQYF. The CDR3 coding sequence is TGTGCCAGCAGTTTACCCCTGGCCGAGCAGTACTTC.

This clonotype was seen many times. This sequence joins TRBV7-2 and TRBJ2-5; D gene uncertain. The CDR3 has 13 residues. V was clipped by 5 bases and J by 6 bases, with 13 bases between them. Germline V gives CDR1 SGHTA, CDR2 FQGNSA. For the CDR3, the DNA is TGTGCCAGCAGCCCAAACTGGGTAAAGACCCAGTACTTC. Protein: CASSPNWVKTQYF.

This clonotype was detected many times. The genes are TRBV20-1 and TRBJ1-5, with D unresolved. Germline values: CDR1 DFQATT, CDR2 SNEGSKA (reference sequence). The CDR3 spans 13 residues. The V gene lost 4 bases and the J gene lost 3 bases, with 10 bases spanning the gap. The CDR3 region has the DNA TGCAGTGCTAACCTAGGGAACAATCAGCCCCAGCATTTT. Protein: CSANLGNNQPQHF.

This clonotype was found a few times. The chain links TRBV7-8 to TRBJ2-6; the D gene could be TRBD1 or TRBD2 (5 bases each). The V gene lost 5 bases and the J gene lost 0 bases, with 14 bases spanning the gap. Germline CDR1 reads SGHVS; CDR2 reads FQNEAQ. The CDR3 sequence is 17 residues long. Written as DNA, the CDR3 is TGTGCCAGCAGCCTGGTGTGGGGGATCTCTGGGGCCAACGTCCTGACTTTC. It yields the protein CASSLVWGISGANVLTF.

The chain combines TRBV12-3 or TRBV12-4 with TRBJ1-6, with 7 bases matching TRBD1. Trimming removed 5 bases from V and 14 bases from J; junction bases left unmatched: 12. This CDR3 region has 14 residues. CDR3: CASSPDRVLGALHF. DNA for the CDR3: TGTGCCAGCAGTCCCGACAGGGTTCTAGGGGCCCTCCACTTT.

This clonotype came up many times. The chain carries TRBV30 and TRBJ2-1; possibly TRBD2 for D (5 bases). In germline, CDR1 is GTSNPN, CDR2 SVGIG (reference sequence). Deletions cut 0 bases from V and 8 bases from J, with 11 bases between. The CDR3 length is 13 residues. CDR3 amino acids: CAWSVQLRDEQFF. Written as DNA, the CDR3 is TGTGCCTGGAGTGTACAACTGCGGGATGAGCAGTTCTTC.

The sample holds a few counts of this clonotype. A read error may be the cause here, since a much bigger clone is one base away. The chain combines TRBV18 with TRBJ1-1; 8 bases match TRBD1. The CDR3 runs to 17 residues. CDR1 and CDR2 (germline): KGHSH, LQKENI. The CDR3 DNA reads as TGTGCCAGCTCACCCCGACAGGGGAAGGGAGTGAACACTAAAGCTTTCTTT. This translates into CASSPRQGKGVNTKAFF. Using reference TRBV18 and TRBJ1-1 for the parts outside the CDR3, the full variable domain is NAGVMQNPRHLVRRRGQEARLRCSPMKGHSHVYWYRQLPEEGLKFMVYLQKENIIDESGMPKERFSAEFPKEGPSILRIQQVVRGDSAAYFCASSPRQGKGVNTKAFFGQGTRLTVV.

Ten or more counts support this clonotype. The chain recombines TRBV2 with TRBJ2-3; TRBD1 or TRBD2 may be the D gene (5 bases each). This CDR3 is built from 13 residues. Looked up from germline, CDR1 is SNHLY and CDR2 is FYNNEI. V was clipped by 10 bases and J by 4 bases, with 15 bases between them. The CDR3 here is CATKGPSSDTQYF. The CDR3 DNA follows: TGTGCCACCAAGGGACCATCCTCAGATACGCAGTATTTT.

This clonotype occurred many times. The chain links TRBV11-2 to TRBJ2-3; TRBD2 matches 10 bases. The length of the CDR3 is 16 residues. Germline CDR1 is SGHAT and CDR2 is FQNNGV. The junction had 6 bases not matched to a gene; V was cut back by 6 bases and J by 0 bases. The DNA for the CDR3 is TGTGCCAGCAGATCCTCGGGACTAGCGAGCACAGATACGCAGTATTTT. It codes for CASRSSGLASTDTQYF.

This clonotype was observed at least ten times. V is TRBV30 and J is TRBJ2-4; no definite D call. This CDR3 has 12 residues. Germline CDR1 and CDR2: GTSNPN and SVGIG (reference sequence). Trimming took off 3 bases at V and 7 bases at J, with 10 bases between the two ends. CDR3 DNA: TGTGCCTGGAGCGCCAAGTGGAACATTCAGTACTTC. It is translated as CAWSAKWNIQYF.

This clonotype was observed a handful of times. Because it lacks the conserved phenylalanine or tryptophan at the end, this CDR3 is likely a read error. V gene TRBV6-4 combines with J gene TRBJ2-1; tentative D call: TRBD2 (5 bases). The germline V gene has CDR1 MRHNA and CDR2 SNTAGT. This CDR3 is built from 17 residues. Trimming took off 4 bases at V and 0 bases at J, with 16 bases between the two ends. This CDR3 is CASSASPGESSYNEQFL. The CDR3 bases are TGTGCCAGCAGTGCCTCACCCGGGGAGAGCTCCTACAATGAGCAGTTCCTC.

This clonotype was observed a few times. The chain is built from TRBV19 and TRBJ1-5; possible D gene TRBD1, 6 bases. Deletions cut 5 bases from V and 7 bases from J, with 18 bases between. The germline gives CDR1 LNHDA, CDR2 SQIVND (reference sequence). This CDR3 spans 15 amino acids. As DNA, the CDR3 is TGTGCCAGTAGTTCCACCGCAGGGGCCCCACAGCCCCAGCATTTT. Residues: CASSSTAGAPQPQHF. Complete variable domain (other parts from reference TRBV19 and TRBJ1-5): DGGITQSPKYLFRKEGQNVTLSCEQNLNHDAMYWYRQDPGQGLRLIYYSQIVNDFQKGDIAEGYSVSREKKESFPLTVTSAQKNPTAFYLCASSSTAGAPQPQHFGDGTRLSIL.

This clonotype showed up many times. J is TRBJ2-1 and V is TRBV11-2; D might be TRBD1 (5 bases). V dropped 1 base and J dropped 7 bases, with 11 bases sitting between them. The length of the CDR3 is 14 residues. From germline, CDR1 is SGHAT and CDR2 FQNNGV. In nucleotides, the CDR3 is TGTGCCAGCAGCTTAGTATCACAGGCGAATGAGCAGTTCTTC. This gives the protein CASSLVSQANEQFF. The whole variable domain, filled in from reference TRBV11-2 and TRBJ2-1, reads EAGVAQSPRYKIIEKRQSVAFWCNPISGHATLYWYQQILGQGPKLLIQFQNNGVVDDSQLPKDRFSAERLKGVDSTLKIQPAKLEDSAVYLCASSLVSQANEQFFGPGTRLTVL.

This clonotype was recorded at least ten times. In nucleotides, the CDR3 is TGTGCCAGCAGACGGGCGGGGGGTCTCTACGAGCAGTACTTC. Protein: CASRRAGGLYEQYF. V is TRBV5-6 and J is TRBJ2-7; TRBD2 agrees at 8 bases. J was trimmed by 3 bases and V by 5 bases; bases with no gene match: 7. This CDR3 spans 14 amino acids. The germline V gene encodes CDR1 SGHDT and CDR2 YYEEEE.

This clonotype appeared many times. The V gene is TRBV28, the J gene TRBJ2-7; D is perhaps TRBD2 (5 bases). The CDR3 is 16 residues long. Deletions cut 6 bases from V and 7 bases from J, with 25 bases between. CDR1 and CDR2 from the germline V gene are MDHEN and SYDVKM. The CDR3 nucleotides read TGTGCCAGCAGATCCTCGAGGGCTAGCCCCCGGGGAGAGCAGTACTTC. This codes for CASRSSRASPRGEQYF.

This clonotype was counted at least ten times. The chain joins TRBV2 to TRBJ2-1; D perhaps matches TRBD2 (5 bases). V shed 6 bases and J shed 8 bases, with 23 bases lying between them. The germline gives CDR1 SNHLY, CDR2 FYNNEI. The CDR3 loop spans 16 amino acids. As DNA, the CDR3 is TGTGCCAGCAGGAGGCGGGCGGGTACGGGGTGGGATGAGCAGTTCTTC. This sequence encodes CASRRRAGTGWDEQFF.